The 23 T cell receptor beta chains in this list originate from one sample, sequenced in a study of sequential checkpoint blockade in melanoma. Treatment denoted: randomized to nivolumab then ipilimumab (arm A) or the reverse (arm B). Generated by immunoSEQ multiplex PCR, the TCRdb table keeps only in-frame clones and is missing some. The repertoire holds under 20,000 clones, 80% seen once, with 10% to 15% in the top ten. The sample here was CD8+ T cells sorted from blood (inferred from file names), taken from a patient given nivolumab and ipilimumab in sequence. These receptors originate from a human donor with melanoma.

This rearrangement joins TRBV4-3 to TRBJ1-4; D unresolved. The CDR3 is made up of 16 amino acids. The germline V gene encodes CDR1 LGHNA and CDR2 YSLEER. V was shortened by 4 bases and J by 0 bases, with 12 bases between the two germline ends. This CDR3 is CASSPLWQATNEKLFF. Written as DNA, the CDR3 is TGCGCCAGCAGCCCCCTCTGGCAGGCAACTAATGAAAAACTGTTTTTT.

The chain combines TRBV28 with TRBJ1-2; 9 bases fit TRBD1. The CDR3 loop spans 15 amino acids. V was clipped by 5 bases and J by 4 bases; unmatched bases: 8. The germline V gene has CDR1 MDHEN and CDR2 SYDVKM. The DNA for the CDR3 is TGTGCCAGCAGTGAAACAGGGGGCTGGGGCTATGGCTACACCTTC. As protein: CASSETGGWGYGYTF.

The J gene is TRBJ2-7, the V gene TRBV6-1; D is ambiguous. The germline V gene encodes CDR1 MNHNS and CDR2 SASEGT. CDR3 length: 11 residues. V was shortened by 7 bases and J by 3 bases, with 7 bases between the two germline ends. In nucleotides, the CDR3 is TGTGCCAGCACCGGGTACTACGAGCAGTACTTC. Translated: CASTGYYEQYF.

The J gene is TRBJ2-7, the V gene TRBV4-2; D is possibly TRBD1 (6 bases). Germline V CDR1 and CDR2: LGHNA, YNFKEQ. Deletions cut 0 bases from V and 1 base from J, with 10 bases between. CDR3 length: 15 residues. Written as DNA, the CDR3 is TGTGCCAGCAGCCAAGATGGGGACACGTCCTACGAGCAGTACTTC. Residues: CASSQDGDTSYEQYF.

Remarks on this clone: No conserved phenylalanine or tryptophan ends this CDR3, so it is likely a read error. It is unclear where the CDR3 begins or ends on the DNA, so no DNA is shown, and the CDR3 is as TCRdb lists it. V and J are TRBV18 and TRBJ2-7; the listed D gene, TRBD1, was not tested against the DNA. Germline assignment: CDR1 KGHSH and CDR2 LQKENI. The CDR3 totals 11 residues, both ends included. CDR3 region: CASSPPQGQLL.

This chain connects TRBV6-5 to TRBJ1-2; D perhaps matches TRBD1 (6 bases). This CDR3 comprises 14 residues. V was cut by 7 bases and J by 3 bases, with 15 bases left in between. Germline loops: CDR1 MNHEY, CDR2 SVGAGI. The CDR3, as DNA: TGTGCCAGCACCCGGCAGCGGGGGCACTATGGCTACACCTTC. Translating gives CASTRQRGHYGYTF.

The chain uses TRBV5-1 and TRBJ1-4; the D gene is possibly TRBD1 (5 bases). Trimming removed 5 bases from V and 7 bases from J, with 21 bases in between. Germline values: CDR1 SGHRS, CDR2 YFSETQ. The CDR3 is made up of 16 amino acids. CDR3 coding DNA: TGCGCCAGCAGTTCTCCTAATGGGCAGGGCTTTGAAAAACTGTTTTTT. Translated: CASSSPNGQGFEKLFF.

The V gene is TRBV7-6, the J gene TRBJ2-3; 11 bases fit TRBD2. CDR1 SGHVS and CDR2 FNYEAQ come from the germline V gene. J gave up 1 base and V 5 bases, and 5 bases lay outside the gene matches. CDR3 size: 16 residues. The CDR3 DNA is TGTGCCAGCAGCCCAACGGGACTAGCGGGCACAGATACGCAGTATTTT. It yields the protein CASSPTGLAGTDTQYF.

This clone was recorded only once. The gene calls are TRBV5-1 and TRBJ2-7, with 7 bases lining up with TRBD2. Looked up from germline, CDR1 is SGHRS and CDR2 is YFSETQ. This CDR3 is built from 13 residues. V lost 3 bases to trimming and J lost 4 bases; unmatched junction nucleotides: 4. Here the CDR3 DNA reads TGCGCCAGCAGCTGGGGACTAACTTACGAGCAGTACTTC. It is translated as CASSWGLTYEQYF.

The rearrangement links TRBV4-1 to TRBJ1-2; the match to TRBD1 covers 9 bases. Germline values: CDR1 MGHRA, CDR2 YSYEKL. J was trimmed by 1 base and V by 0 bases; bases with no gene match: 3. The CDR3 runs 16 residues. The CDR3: CASSQEPGQGNYGYTF. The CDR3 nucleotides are TGCGCCAGCAGCCAAGAACCGGGACAGGGTAACTATGGCTACACCTTC.

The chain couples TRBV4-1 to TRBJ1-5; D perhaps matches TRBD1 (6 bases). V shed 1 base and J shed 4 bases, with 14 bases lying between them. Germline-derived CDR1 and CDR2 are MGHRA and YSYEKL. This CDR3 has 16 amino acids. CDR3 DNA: TGCGCCAGCAGCCAAGTGCCTGACAGGAAAAATCAGCCCCAGCATTTT. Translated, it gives CASSQVPDRKNQPQHF.

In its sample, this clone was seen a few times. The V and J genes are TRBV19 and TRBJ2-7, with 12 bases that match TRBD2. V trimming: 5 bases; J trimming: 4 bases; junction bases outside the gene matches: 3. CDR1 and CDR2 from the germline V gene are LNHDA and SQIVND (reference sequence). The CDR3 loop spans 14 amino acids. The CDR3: CASSSGTSGYEQYF. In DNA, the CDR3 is TGTGCCAGTAGTTCCGGGACTAGCGGGTACGAGCAGTACTTC.

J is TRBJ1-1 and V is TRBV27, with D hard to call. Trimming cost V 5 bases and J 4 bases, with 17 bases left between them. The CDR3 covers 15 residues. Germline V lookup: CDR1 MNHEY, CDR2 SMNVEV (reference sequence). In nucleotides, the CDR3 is TGTGCCAGCAGTCAAACCATTACTCGGGGCACTGAAGCTTTCTTT. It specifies CASSQTITRGTEAFF.

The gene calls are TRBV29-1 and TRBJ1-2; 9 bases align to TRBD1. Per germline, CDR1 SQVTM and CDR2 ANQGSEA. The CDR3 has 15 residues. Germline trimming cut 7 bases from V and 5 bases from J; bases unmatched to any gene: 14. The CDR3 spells CSAMGQGPSWYGYTF. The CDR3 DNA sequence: TGCAGCGCTATGGGACAGGGTCCCTCCTGGTATGGCTACACCTTC.

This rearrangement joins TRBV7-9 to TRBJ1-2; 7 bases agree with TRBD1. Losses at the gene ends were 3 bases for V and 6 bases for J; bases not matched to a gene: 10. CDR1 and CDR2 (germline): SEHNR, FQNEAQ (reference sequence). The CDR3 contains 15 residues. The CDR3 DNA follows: TGTGCCAGCAGCTTCCCGACAGGGTTTCTCCATGGCTACACCTTC. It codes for CASSFPTGFLHGYTF.

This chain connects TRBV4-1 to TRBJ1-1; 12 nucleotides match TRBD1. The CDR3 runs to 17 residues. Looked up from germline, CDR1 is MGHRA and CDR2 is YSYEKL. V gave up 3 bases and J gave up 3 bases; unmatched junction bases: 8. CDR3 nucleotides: TGCGCCAGCAGCCAGGGACAGGGGGCCTTCGTCTACACTGAAGCTTTCTTT. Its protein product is CASSQGQGAFVYTEAFF.

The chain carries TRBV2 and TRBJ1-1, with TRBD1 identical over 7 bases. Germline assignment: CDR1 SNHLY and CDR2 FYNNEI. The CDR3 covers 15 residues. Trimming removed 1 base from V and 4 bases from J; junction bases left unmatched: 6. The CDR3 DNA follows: TGTGCCAGCAGTGAAGAGGGGGCTGGGGGCACTGAAGCTTTCTTT. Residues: CASSEEGAGGTEAFF.

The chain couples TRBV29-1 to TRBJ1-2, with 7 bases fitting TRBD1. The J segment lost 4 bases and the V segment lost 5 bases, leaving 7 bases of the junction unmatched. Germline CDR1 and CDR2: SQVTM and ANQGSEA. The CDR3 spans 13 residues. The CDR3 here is CSVIQGQGYGYTF. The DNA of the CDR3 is TGCAGCGTTATACAGGGGCAAGGCTATGGCTACACCTTC. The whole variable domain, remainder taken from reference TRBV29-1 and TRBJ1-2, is SAVISQKPSRDICQRGTSLTIQCQVDSQVTMMFWYRQQPGQSLTLIATANQGSEATYESGFVIDKFPISRPNLTFSTLTVSNMSPEDSSIYLCSVIQGQGYGYTFGSGTRLTVV.

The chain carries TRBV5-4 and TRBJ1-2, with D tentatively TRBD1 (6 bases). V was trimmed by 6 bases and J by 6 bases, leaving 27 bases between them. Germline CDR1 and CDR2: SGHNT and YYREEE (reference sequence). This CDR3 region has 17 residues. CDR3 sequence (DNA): TGTGCCAGCACCCAGCGCGCCGGGACATACCCCTTCAATGGCTACACCTTC. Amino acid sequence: CASTQRAGTYPFNGYTF.

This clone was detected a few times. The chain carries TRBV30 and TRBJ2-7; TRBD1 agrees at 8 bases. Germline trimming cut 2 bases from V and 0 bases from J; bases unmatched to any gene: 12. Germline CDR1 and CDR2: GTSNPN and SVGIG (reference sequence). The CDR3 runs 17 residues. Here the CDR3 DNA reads TGTGCCTGGAGTAAAAAAAGGTTGACAGGGGCCTCCTACGAGCAGTACTTC. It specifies CAWSKKRLTGASYEQYF.

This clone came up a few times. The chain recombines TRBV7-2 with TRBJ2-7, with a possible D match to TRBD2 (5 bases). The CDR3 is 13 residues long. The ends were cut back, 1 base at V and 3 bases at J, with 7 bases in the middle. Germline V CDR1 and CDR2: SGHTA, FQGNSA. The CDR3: CASSLDSDYEQYF. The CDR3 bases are TGTGCCAGCAGCTTAGATAGCGACTACGAGCAGTACTTC.

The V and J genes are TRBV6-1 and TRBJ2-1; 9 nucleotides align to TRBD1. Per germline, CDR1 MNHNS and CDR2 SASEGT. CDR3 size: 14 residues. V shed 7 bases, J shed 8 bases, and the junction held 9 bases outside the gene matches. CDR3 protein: CASKGQGTVDEQFF. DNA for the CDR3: TGTGCCAGCAAGGGACAGGGAACTGTAGATGAGCAGTTCTTC.

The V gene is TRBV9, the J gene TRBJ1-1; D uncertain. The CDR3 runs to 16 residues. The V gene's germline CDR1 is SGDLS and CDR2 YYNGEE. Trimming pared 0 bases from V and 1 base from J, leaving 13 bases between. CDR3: CASSVEREGENTEAFF. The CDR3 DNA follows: TGTGCCAGCAGCGTAGAAAGGGAGGGTGAGAACACTGAAGCTTTCTTT.